The rows below give T cell receptor beta chains drawn from one sample of a study of OX40 agonist ivuxolimab in advanced cancers. Profiled with immunoSEQ multiplex PCR; TCRdb holds only in-frame clones, not every one. This sample has some 43,000 clones, with about 83% found just once. This specimen was CD4+ or CD8+ T cells sorted from blood, taken in a trial of the OX40 agonist ivuxolimab. Source of these receptors: an adult with an advanced solid tumor such as melanoma, head and neck, liver or kidney cancer. Each CDR3 is given with its conserved first and last residue. The D gene is left open where the match is weak. Clone size appears in some rows only: once, few, many, or a class for an expanded clone.

size	D	V	J	CDR3	DNA
once	TRBD2	TRBV7-2	TRBJ2-5	CASSDPDSGRALETQYF	TGTGCCAGCAGCGACCCTGATAGCGGGAGGGCCCTCGAGACCCAGTACTTC
.	.	TRBV14	TRBJ1-1	CASSPDGLTGGTEAFF	TGTGCCAGCAGTCCCGACGGGCTTACGGGGGGCACTGAAGCTTTCTTT
.	.	TRBV7-3	TRBJ2-2	CASSPTGLLTGELFF	TGTGCCAGCAGCCCCACAGGGCTATTGACCGGGGAGCTGTTTTTT
medium-sized	.	TRBV7-9	TRBJ1-1	CASSPGAVEAFF	TGTGCCAGCAGCCCCGGGGCAGTTGAAGCTTTCTTT
.	TRBD1	TRBV19	TRBJ2-5	CASSAGQGETQYF	TGTGCCAGTAGCGCGGGACAGGGGGAGACCCAGTACTTC
.	.	TRBV7-9	TRBJ2-1	CASRREEPHNEQFF	TGTGCCAGCAGGCGAGAAGAGCCTCACAATGAGCAGTTCTTC
.	.	TRBV15	TRBJ2-5	CATSRGGETQYF	TGTGCCACCAGCAGAGGAGGAGAGACCCAGTACTTC
few	.	TRBV9	TRBJ1-1	CASSVEGRNTEAFF	TGTGCCAGCAGCGTAGAAGGCAGGAACACTGAAGCTTTCTTT
.	.	TRBV9	TRBJ2-2	CASSPWGSAGELFF	TGTGCCAGCAGCCCTTGGGGGTCGGCCGGGGAGCTGTTTTTT
once	.	TRBV5-4	TRBJ1-1	CASSLVTFMNTEAFF	TGTGCCAGCAGCTTGGTTACATTTATGAACACTGAAGCTTTCTTT
.	.	TRBV20-1	TRBJ2-2	CSAWNTGELFF	TGCAGTGCTTGGAACACCGGGGAGCTGTTTTTT
.	TRBD2	TRBV13	TRBJ2-3	CASSGWTSGTDTQYF	TGTGCCAGCAGCGGTTGGACTAGCGGAACAGATACGCAGTATTTT
.	.	TRBV4-3	TRBJ1-2	CASSQEGAGAYGYTF	TGCGCCAGCAGCCAAGAGGGGGCGGGCGCGTATGGCTACACCTTC
once	.	TRBV9	TRBJ2-2	CASSVVIGEAAGELFF	TGTGCCAGCAGCGTAGTTATTGGGGAGGCCGCCGGGGAGCTGTTTTTT
.	TRBD2	TRBV11-3	TRBJ2-6	CASSGRGSGANVLTF	TGTGCCAGCAGCGGGAGGGGCTCTGGGGCCAACGTCCTGACTTTC
.	TRBD2	TRBV7-3	TRBJ2-2	CASSFIAGTNTGELFF	TGTGCCAGCAGCTTTATAGCGGGGACGAACACCGGGGAGCTGTTTTTT
.	.	TRBV30	TRBJ2-7	CAWSFVYEQYF	TGTGCCTGGAGCTTCGTGTACGAGCAGTACTTC
once	TRBD2	TRBV5-6	TRBJ2-7	CASSLALGLAGPLAYEQYF	TGTGCCAGCAGCTTGGCCTTAGGGTTAGCGGGACCACTCGCCTACGAGCAGTACTTC
.	TRBD1	TRBV27	TRBJ1-6	CASSSDRGYNSPLHF	TGTGCCAGCAGTTCGGACAGGGGATATAATTCACCCCTCCACTTT
.	.	TRBV5-6	TRBJ2-7	CASSLFWLGTGEQYF	TGTGCCAGCAGCTTGTTTTGGTTAGGGACCGGAGAGCAGTACTTC
.	TRBD1	TRBV27	TRBJ1-1	CASSPRTGRRGTEAFF	TGTGCCAGCAGTCCACGGACAGGGCGGCGGGGCACTGAAGCTTTCTTT
.	.	TRBV28	TRBJ2-7	CASSFIGAFSYEQYF	TGTGCCAGCAGTTTTATAGGGGCTTTTTCCTACGAGCAGTACTTC
.	.	TRBV20-1	TRBJ1-1	CSASLNTEAFF	TGCAGTGCTTCACTGAACACTGAAGCTTTCTTT
.	TRBD1	TRBV30	TRBJ1-5	CAWSMGQGAYQPQHF	TGTGCCTGGAGTATGGGACAGGGGGCATATCAGCCCCAGCATTTT
.	.	TRBV5-8	TRBJ2-7	CASSPTKGVRMSYEQYF	TGTGCCAGCAGCCCTACAAAGGGGGTCCGAATGTCCTACGAGCAGTACTTC
few	.	TRBV29-1	TRBJ1-1	CSVSVVNTEAFF	TGCAGCGTTTCTGTAGTGAACACTGAAGCTTTCTTT
.	TRBD1	TRBV4-3	TRBJ1-6	CASSQDATGGVVFSPLHF	TGCGCCAGCAGCCAAGATGCAACAGGGGGCGTCGTATTTTCACCCCTCCACTTT
.	TRBD2	TRBV15	TRBJ2-1	CATSRDRLAWRDNEQFF	TGTGCCACCAGCAGAGATCGACTAGCGTGGAGGGACAATGAGCAGTTCTTC
.	TRBD2	TRBV7-9	TRBJ2-3	CASSSRTGGQKGTDTQYF	TGTGCCAGCAGCTCCCGGACGGGGGGGCAAAAGGGCACAGATACGCAGTATTTT
.	TRBD1	TRBV6-5	TRBJ1-4	CASSYSTGSNEKLFF	TGTGCCAGCAGTTACTCGACAGGGTCCAATGAAAAACTGTTTTTT
.	.	TRBV5-4	TRBJ2-3	CASSLAGSRASTDTQYF	TGTGCCAGCAGCTTGGCTGGATCTAGAGCTAGCACAGATACGCAGTATTTT
.	.	TRBV10-3	TRBJ1-2	CAISESTGVYGYTF	TGTGCCATCAGTGAGTCGACAGGTGTCTATGGCTACACCTTC
.	.	TRBV4-1	TRBJ1-4	CASSPSISTNEKLFF	TGCGCCAGCAGCCCCTCGATTTCAACTAATGAAAAACTGTTTTTT
.	TRBD2	TRBV4-2	TRBJ2-5	CASSQVPAGVTIYQETQYF	TGTGCCAGCAGCCAAGTCCCAGCGGGGGTTACGATTTACCAAGAGACCCAGTACTTC
.	.	TRBV7-9	TRBJ1-1	CASSLATVEAFF	TGTGCCAGCAGCTTAGCGACGGTTGAAGCTTTCTTT
.	TRBD2	TRBV4-1	TRBJ2-2	CASSQVGLAITGELFF	TGCGCCAGCAGCCAAGTCGGACTAGCGATAACCGGGGAGCTGTTTTTT
.	.	TRBV27	TRBJ2-3	CASSLPTTDTQYF	TGTGCCAGCAGTTTACCGACCACAGATACGCAGTATTTT
.	.	TRBV11-3	TRBJ2-1	CASSPRGRDTYNEQFF	TGTGCCAGCAGCCCGAGGGGGAGGGACACCTACAATGAGCAGTTCTTC
.	TRBD1	TRBV29-1	TRBJ1-2	CSVADREHYGYTF	TGCAGCGTAGCTGACAGGGAGCACTATGGCTACACCTTC
few	.	TRBV7-2	TRBJ1-1	CASSIRRYTPNTEAFF	TGTGCCAGCAGCATAAGGAGATACACGCCCAACACTGAAGCTTTCTTT
.	TRBD1	TRBV9	TRBJ2-7	CASSADGGQLGYEQYF	TGTGCCAGCAGCGCCGATGGGGGACAGTTAGGCTACGAGCAGTACTTC
.	.	TRBV27	TRBJ1-2	CASSSVGGDYGYTF	TGTGCCAGCAGTTCCGTCGGAGGGGACTATGGCTACACCTTC
once	TRBD2	TRBV5-6	TRBJ2-3	CASSLLAGVRDTQYF	TGTGCCAGCAGCTTGCTAGCGGGGGTCAGAGATACGCAGTATTTT
.	.	TRBV7-9	TRBJ1-5	CASSLAAIGPQHF	TGTGCCAGCAGCTTAGCGGCGATAGGGCCCCAGCATTTT
.	.	TRBV9	TRBJ1-3	CASSSENTIYF	TGTGCCAGCAGCTCGGAAAACACCATATATTTT
.	.	TRBV6-5	TRBJ1-4	CASSPVPMAKLFF	TGTGCCAGCAGCCCGGTCCCGATGGCAAAACTGTTTTTT
.	TRBD2	TRBV6-5	TRBJ2-7	CAYSGGGSYEQYF	TGTGCCTACTCGGGGGGAGGGTCCTACGAGCAGTACTTC
.	.	TRBV5-8	TRBJ2-2	CASSLGTPPNTGELFF	TGTGCCAGCAGCCTCGGGACACCACCGAACACCGGGGAGCTGTTTTTT
.	TRBD1	TRBV9	TRBJ1-1	CASSHPGQGWTEAFF	TGTGCCAGCAGCCACCCGGGACAGGGATGGACTGAAGCTTTCTTT
.	.	TRBV27	TRBJ2-3	CASSSPARIELTDTQYF	TGTGCCAGCAGTTCCCCCGCCCGGATAGAACTCACAGATACGCAGTATTTT
.	TRBD2	TRBV10-2	TRBJ2-7	CASRAPSGGYEQYF	TGCGCCAGCAGGGCCCCGTCGGGGGGCTACGAGCAGTACTTC
.	.	TRBV4-1	TRBJ1-4	CASSQAGRTTNEKLFF	TGCGCCAGCAGCCAAGCGGGAAGGACAACTAATGAAAAACTGTTTTTT
.	.	TRBV9	TRBJ2-2	CASSVTAALGGELFF	TGTGCCAGCAGCGTAACAGCGGCACTTGGCGGGGAGCTGTTTTTT
.	.	TRBV7-7	TRBJ2-1	CASSLGKGNEQFF	TGTGCCAGCAGCTTAGGGAAGGGGAATGAGCAGTTCTTC
once	TRBD2	TRBV19	TRBJ2-2	CASSPGGGELFF	TGTGCCAGTAGCCCGGGGGGCGGGGAGCTGTTTTTT